In this sample, the clone carrying this TCR beta chain turned up many times. Its antigen remains unknown. These data originate in a study of CD8 T cells in ankylosing spondylitis. Study-wide results and limits: Certain motif variants had earlier been reported in reactive arthritis synovial fluid and blood. As for the disease-linked clones, they showed a CD8+ phenotype and occurred at relatively low frequencies in peripheral blood. One TCR beta motif, made up of eight or nine highly homologous variants, appeared characteristic of ankylosing spondylitis blood.

V lost 6 bases and J 4 bases, leaving 6 bases between the germline ends. The CDR3 covers 11 residues. In germline, CDR1 is SNHLY, CDR2 FYNNEI. Quantitative molecular-barcoded 5'-RACE generated the TCR beta libraries. TCRdb recomputed calls from the 5' RACE reads with MiXCR, one row per CDR3 protein. This table has some 220,000 distinct CDR3 sequences, 8% to 11% appearing once. The source is a male donor with ankylosing spondylitis or in good health (not recorded which). Sequencing used blood, either unsorted or a sorted T cell fraction (not recorded which). This sequence joins TRBV2 and TRBJ1-2; D might be TRBD1 (6 bases). CDR3 sequence: CASRQGYGYTF. The CDR3 DNA reads as TGTGCCAGCAGACAGGGCTATGGCTACACCTTC. Filled out from reference TRBV2 and TRBJ1-2, the complete variable domain reads EPEVTQTPSHQVTQMGQEVILRCVPISNHLYFYWYRQILGQKVEFLVSFYNNEISEKSEIFDDQFSVERPDGSNFTLKIRSTKLEDSAMYFCASRQGYGYTFGSGTRLTVV.